Listed below are T cell receptor beta chains from one sample, sequenced in a study of sequential checkpoint blockade in melanoma. The table came from immunoSEQ multiplex PCR; TCRdb's copy has only in-frame clones and leaves some out. The sample has about 18,000 clones, 56% seen once. The sample in question was CD8+ T cells sorted from blood (inferred from file names), obtained from a patient given nivolumab and ipilimumab in sequence. These receptors originate from a human donor with melanoma. The CDR3 runs from the conserved cysteine through the conserved F or W. Each record gives: J gene, V gene, CDR3 protein.

j_gene: TRBJ2-7; v_gene: TRBV6-6; CDR3aa: CASGLLTGAYEQYF
j_gene: TRBJ1-2; v_gene: TRBV19; CDR3aa: CASAGGPYGYTF
j_gene: TRBJ2-2; v_gene: TRBV28; CDR3aa: CASSYAWGADTGELFF
j_gene: TRBJ2-7; v_gene: TRBV28; CDR3aa: CASRGHGRLSTGSFSSYEQYF
j_gene: TRBJ2-7; v_gene: TRBV7-9; CDR3aa: CASSSRDRETYEQYF
j_gene: TRBJ1-2; v_gene: TRBV28; CDR3aa: CASSLLDSNYGYTF
j_gene: TRBJ2-3; v_gene: TRBV4-1; CDR3aa: CASSQSTGADTQYF
j_gene: TRBJ2-3; v_gene: TRBV19; CDR3aa: CASRTGTAWDTDTQYF
j_gene: TRBJ1-1; v_gene: TRBV19; CDR3aa: CASSISGSTEAFF
j_gene: TRBJ1-1; v_gene: TRBV9; CDR3aa: CASSVAAGETEAFF
j_gene: TRBJ2-1; v_gene: TRBV7-2; CDR3aa: CASSLRRGSEQFF
j_gene: TRBJ1-2; v_gene: TRBV7-9; CDR3aa: CASSLGKTVYTF
j_gene: TRBJ2-5; v_gene: TRBV9; CDR3aa: CASSEGLPQETQYF
j_gene: TRBJ2-7; v_gene: TRBV4-1; CDR3aa: CASSQKTGGLEQYF
j_gene: TRBJ1-1; v_gene: TRBV5-6; CDR3aa: CASSLGGGWTEAFF
j_gene: TRBJ2-7; v_gene: TRBV4-1; CDR3aa: CASSQEGLAGDEQYF
j_gene: TRBJ2-1; v_gene: TRBV19; CDR3aa: CASDNGGSYNEQFF
j_gene: TRBJ1-2; v_gene: TRBV5-1; CDR3aa: CASSLDRGQGLRGYTF
j_gene: TRBJ2-7; v_gene: TRBV7-6; CDR3aa: CASSSGPAREQYF
j_gene: TRBJ1-1; v_gene: TRBV7-3; CDR3aa: CASSPRRGVGTEAFF
j_gene: TRBJ2-2; v_gene: TRBV19; CDR3aa: CASSIVQFTTGELFF
j_gene: TRBJ2-5; v_gene: TRBV19; CDR3aa: CASSSRQVSQETQYF
j_gene: TRBJ1-4; v_gene: TRBV27; CDR3aa: CASSPTFYEKLFF
j_gene: TRBJ2-7; v_gene: TRBV5-4; CDR3aa: CASSLGPEGPYEQYF
j_gene: TRBJ2-2; v_gene: TRBV10-3; CDR3aa: CAISDSPPENTGELFF